The 5 T cell receptor beta chains given below trace back to one sample, sequenced in a study of PD-1 blockade in classical Hodgkin lymphoma. Method: immunoSEQ multiplex PCR; TCRdb's copy keeps in-frame clones and lacks some. The sample holds 89,000 or so clones, over 90% seen once. Patients all relapsed after autologous stem cell transplantation, and there was variation in brentuximab vedotin exposure. The sequencing here drew on peripheral blood mononuclear cells (PBMCs), taken before the second cycle of nivolumab. These receptors came from a human donor with classical Hodgkin lymphoma.

The chain recombines TRBV2 with TRBJ1-6; the D gene is possibly TRBD1 (6 bases). CDR3 length: 16 amino acids. With 2 bases removed from V and 6 bases from J, the gap between germline ends came to 14 bases. Germline V gene sequence: CDR1 SNHLY, CDR2 FYNNEI. The CDR3 loop is CASSERGLQLNSPLHF. DNA for the CDR3: TGTGCCAGCAGTGAACGGGGGCTTCAACTTAATTCACCCCTCCACTTT.

The chain joins TRBV6-5 to TRBJ2-1; maybe TRBD2 (5 bases). The germline CDR1 and CDR2 sequences are MNHEY and SVGAGI. The CDR3 is 15 residues long. Trimming pared 2 bases from V and 1 base from J, leaving 9 bases between. CDR3 coding DNA: TGTGCCAGCAGTTACCTCCGGGGTTCCTACAATGAGCAGTTCTTC. Translating it yields CASSYLRGSYNEQFF.

The chain recombines TRBV18 with TRBJ2-3; no clear D. The CDR3 is 13 amino acids. V was pared by 7 bases and J by 4 bases, with 12 bases between. The germline CDR1 and CDR2 sequences are KGHSH and LQKENI. CDR3 bases: TGTGCCAGCTTCCAGAACTGGGCAGATACGCAGTATTTT. The encoded protein is CASFQNWADTQYF.

The chain is built from TRBV15 and TRBJ2-1, with unresolved D. Trimming stripped 0 bases from V and 8 bases from J, with 2 bases between. This CDR3 comprises 11 residues. The germline gives CDR1 LNHNV, CDR2 YYDKDF (reference sequence). For the CDR3, the DNA is TGTGCCACCAGCAGAGACTATGAGCAGTTCTTC. This gives the protein CATSRDYEQFF. Drawing the rest from reference TRBV15 and TRBJ2-1, the complete variable domain is DAMVIQNPRYQVTQFGKPVTLSCSQTLNHNVMYWYQQKSSQAPKLLFHYYDKDFNNEADTPDNFQSRRPNTSFCFLDIRSPGLGDTAMYLCATSRDYEQFFGPGTRLTVL.

V and J are TRBV5-1 and TRBJ2-7; D perhaps matches TRBD2 (5 bases). V was shortened by 4 bases and J by 2 bases, with 16 bases between the two germline ends. Per germline, CDR1 SGHRS and CDR2 YFSETQ. The CDR3 has 15 residues. The CDR3 DNA is TGCGCCAGCAGCCCCCTAGCCAAGGTGGCCTACGAGCAGTACTTC. This sequence encodes CASSPLAKVAYEQYF.